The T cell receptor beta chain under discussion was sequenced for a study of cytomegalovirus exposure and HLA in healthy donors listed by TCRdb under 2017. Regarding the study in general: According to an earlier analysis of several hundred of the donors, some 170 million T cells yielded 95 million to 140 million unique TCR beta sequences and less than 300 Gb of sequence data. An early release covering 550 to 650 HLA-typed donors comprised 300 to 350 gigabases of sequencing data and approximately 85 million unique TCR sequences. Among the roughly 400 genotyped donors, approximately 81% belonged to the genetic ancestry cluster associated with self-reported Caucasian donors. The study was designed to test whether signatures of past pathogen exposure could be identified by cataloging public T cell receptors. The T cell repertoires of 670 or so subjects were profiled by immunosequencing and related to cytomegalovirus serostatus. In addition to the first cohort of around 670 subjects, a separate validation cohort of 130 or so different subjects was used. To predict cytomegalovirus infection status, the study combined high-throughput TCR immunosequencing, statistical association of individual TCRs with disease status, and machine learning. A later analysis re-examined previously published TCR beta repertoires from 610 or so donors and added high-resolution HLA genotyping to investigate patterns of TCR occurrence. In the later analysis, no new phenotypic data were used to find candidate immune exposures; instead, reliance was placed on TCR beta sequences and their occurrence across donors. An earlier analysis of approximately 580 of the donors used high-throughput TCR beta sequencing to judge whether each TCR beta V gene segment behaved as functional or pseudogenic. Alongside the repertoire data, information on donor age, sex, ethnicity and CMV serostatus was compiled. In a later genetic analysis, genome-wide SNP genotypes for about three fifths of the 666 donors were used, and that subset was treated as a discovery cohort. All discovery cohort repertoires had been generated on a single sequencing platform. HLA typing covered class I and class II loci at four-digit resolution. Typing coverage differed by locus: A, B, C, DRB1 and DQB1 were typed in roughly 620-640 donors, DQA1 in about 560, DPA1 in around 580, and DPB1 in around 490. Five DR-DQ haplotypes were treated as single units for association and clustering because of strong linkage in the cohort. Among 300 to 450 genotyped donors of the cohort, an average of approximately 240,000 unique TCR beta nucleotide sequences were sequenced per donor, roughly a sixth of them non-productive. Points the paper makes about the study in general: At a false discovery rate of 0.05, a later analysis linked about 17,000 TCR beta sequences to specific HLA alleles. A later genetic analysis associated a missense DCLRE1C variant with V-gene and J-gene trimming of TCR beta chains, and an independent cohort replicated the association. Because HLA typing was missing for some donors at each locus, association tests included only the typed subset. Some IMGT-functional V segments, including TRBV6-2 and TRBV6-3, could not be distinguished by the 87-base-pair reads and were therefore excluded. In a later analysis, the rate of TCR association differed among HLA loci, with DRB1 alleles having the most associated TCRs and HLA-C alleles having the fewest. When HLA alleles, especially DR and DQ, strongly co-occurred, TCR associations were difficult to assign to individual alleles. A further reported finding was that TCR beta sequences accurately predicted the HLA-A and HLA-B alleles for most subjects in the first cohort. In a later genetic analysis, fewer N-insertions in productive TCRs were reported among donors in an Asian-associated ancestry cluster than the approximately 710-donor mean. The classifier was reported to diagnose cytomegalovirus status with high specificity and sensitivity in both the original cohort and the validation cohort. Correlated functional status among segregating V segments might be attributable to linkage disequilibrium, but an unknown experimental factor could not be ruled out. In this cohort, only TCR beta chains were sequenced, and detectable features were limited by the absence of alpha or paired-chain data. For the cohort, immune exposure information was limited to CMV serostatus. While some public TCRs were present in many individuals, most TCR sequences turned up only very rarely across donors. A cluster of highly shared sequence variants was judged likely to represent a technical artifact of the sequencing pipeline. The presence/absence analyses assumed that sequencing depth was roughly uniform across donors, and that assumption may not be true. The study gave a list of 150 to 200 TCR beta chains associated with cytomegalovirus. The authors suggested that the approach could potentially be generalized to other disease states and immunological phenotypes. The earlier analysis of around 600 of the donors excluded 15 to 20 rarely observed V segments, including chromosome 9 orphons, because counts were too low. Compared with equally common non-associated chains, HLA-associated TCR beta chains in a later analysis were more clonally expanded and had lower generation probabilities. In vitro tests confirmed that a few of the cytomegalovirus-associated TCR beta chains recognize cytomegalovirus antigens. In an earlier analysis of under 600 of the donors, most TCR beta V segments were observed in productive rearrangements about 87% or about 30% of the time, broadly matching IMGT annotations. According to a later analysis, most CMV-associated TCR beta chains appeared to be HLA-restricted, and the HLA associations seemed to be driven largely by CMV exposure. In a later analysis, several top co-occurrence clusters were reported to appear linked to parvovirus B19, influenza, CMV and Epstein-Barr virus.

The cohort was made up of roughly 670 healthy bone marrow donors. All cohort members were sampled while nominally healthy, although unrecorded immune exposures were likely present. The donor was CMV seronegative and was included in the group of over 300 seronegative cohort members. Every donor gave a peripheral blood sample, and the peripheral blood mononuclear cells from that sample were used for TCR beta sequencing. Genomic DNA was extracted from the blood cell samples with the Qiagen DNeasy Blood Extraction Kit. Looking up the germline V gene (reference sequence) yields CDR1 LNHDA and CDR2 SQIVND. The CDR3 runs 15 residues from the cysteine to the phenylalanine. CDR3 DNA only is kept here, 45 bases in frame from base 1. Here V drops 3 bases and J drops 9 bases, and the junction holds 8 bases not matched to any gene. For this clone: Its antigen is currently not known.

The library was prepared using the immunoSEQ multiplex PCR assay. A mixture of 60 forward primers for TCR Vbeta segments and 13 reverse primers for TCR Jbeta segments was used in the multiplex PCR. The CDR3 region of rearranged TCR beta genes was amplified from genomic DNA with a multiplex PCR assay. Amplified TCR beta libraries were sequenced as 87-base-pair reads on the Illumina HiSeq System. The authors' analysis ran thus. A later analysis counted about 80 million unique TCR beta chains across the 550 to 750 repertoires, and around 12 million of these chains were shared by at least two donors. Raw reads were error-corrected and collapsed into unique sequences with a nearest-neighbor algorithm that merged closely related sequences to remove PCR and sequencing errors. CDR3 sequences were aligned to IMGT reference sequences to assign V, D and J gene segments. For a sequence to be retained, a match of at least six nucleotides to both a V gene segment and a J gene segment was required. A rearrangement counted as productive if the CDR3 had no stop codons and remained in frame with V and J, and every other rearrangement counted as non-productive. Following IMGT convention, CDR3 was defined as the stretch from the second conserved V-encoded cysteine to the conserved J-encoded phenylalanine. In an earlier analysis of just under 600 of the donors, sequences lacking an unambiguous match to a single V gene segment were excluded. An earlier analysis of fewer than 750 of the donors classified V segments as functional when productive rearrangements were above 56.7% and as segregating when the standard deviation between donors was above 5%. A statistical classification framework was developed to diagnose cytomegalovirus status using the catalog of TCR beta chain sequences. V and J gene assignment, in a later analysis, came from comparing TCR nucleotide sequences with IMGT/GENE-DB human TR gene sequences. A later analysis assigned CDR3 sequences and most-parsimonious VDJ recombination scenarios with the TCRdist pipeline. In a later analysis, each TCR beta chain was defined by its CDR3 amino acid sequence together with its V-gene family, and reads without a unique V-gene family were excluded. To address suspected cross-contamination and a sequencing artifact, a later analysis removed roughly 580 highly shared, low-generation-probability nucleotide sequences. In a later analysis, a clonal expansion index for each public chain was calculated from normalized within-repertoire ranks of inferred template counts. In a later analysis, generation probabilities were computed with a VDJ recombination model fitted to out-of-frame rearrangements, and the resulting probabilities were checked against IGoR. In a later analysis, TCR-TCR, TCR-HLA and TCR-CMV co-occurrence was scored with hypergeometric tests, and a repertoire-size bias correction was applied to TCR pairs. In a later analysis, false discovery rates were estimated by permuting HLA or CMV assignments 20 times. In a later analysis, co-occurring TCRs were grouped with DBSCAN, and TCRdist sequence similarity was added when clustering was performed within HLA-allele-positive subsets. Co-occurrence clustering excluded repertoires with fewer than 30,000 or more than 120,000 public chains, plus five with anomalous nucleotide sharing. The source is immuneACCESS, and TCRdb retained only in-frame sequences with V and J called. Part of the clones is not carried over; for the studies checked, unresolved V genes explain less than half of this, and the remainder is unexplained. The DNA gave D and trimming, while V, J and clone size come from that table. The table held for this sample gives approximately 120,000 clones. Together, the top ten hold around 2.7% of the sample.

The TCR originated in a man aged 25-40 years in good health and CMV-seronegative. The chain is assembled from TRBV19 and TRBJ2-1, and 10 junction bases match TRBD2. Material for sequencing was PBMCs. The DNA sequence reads TGTGCCAGTAGTATCGGCCTAGCGGGAGCCCCTGAGCAGTTCTTC. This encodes CASSIGLAGAPEQFF.